Below, 17 T cell receptor beta chains from the same sample are listed, as sequenced in a study of shared clonotypes between healthy human individuals. Clones were read by immunoSEQ multiplex PCR, and TCRdb kept only the in-frame ones, dropping some. Among roughly 890,000 clones listed, about 91% were seen once. CD45RO-negative, CCR7-positively selected cells formed the naive CD8 fraction, excluding terminally differentiated effector memory CD45RA+ cells. What was sequenced was naive CD8+ T cells sorted from blood. The receptors originated from a man aged 25-45 years in good health.

J is TRBJ2-7 and V is TRBV2; D is unclear. The CDR3 spans 13 residues. V shed 7 bases and J shed 3 bases, with 13 bases lying between them. Germline loops: CDR1 SNHLY, CDR2 FYNNEI. CDR3 protein: CASIGSGIYEQYF. For the CDR3, the DNA is TGTGCCAGCATCGGGTCAGGAATCTACGAGCAGTACTTC.

The chain combines TRBV9 with TRBJ2-1; 7 nucleotides match TRBD2. Trimming at V came to 2 bases and at J to 0 bases, leaving 11 bases not matched to a gene. The CDR3 is 18 amino acids. Germline values: CDR1 SGDLS, CDR2 YYNGEE. CDR3 loop: CASSVGGVDHRSYNEQFF. The CDR3 DNA reads TGTGCCAGCAGCGTGGGAGGGGTCGATCATCGCTCCTACAATGAGCAGTTCTTC.

V and J are TRBV27 and TRBJ1-1; D unresolved. CDR3 length: 15 residues. Trimming removed 0 bases from V and 2 bases from J, with 10 bases in between. Germline values: CDR1 MNHEY, CDR2 SMNVEV (reference sequence). The CDR3 spells CASSLSGSSNTEAFF. In DNA form, the CDR3 reads TGTGCCAGCAGTTTATCAGGCAGCTCCAACACTGAAGCTTTCTTT.

This sequence joins TRBV5-4 and TRBJ2-7; D not resolved. This CDR3 comprises 13 residues. V was shortened by 1 base and J by 0 bases, with 5 bases between the two germline ends. Germline CDR1 is SGHNT and CDR2 is YYREEE (reference sequence). The CDR3 nucleotides read TGTGCCAGCAGCTTGTATCCCTCCTACGAGCAGTACTTC. This encodes CASSLYPSYEQYF.

This clone was observed a single time. This chain connects TRBV6-6 to TRBJ2-7, with D possibly being TRBD1 (6 bases). The CDR3 contains 13 residues. Germline CDR1 MNHNY, CDR2 SVGAGI (reference sequence). Trimming cost V 7 bases and J 4 bases, with 14 bases left between them. This chain's CDR3 is CASTVAGTYEQYF. Written as DNA, the CDR3 is TGTGCCAGCACCGTAGCCGGGACATACGAGCAGTACTTC.

The chain carries TRBV4-1 and TRBJ1-1; 9 bases agree with TRBD1. Germline V gene data show CDR1 as MGHRA and CDR2 as YSYEKL. V lost 0 bases, J lost 11 bases, and 10 bases stayed unmatched. There are 15 residues in the CDR3. CDR3 nucleotide sequence: TGCGCCAGCAGCCAAGAACAGGGGGCGCAGGGTCGGGCTTTCTTT. Translated, it gives CASSQEQGAQGRAFF.

The chain combines TRBV28 with TRBJ2-7; 10 bases are a match to TRBD2. This CDR3 contains 15 residues. V dropped 1 base and J dropped 2; count of bases not matched to a gene: 2. CDR1 and CDR2 from the germline V gene are MDHEN and SYDVKM. The CDR3 region is CASSLSSGRPYEQYF. As DNA, the CDR3 is TGTGCCAGCAGTTTATCTAGCGGGAGACCCTACGAGCAGTACTTC.

The chain links TRBV7-9 to TRBJ2-3; D is ambiguous. The CDR3 totals 16 residues. V was trimmed by 4 bases and J by 0 bases, leaving 14 bases between them. CDR1 SEHNR and CDR2 FQNEAQ come from the germline V gene (reference sequence). The CDR3 DNA follows: TGTGCCAGCAGCTGGAAGGAGTCCTCTAGCACAGATACGCAGTATTTT. Translation: CASSWKESSSTDTQYF.

The V gene is TRBV9, the J gene TRBJ2-1; D uncertain. Germline CDR1 SGDLS, CDR2 YYNGEE. Trimming cost V 3 bases and J 8 bases, with 6 bases left between them. This CDR3 region has 11 residues. The CDR3 loop reads CASSAWDEQFF. In DNA form, the CDR3 reads TGTGCCAGCAGCGCTTGGGATGAGCAGTTCTTC. Based on the CDR3 plus reference TRBV9 and TRBJ2-1, the full variable domain is DSGVTQTPKHLITATGQRVTLRCSPRSGDLSVYWYQQSLDQGLQFLIQYYNGEERAKGNILERFSAQQFPDLHSELNLSSLELGDSALYFCASSAWDEQFFGPGTRLTVL.

V is TRBV27 and J is TRBJ2-7, with D possibly matching TRBD1 (5 bases). The CDR3 has 11 residues. Germline lookup yields CDR1 MNHEY and CDR2 SMNVEV (reference sequence). Trimming removed 5 bases at V and 7 bases at J, with 9 bases between. Here the CDR3 DNA reads TGTGCCAGCAGTCAGGGATGGGAGCAGTACTTC. It codes for CASSQGWEQYF.

This rearrangement joins TRBV7-6 to TRBJ2-5, with D tentatively TRBD1 or TRBD2 (5 bases each). This CDR3 is 15 amino acids long. CDR1 is SGHVS and CDR2 is FNYEAQ in the germline V gene. Trimming left V 2 bases short and J 4 bases short, with 14 bases between. This CDR3 reads CASSLRLGAPETQYF. The CDR3 coding sequence is TGTGCCAGCAGCTTAAGGCTCGGGGCCCCAGAGACCCAGTACTTC.

V gene TRBV7-9 combines with J gene TRBJ2-7; D is undetermined. Germline CDR1 is SEHNR and CDR2 is FQNEAQ (reference sequence). Trimming removed 5 bases from V and 4 bases from J, with 6 bases in between. The CDR3 length is 11 residues. The CDR3 nucleotides are TGTGCCAGCAGCCATGGATACGAGCAGTACTTC. Translated: CASSHGYEQYF.

The J gene is TRBJ2-1, the V gene TRBV10-2; D unresolved. This CDR3 contains 12 residues. From germline, CDR1 is WSHSY and CDR2 SAAADI. V lost 10 bases and J 4 bases, leaving 11 bases between the germline ends. CDR3 DNA sequence: TGCGCCAATGGGGAAGTTTACAATGAGCAGTTCTTC. This translates into CANGEVYNEQFF.

The chain links TRBV11-1 to TRBJ2-5, with D maybe TRBD2 (5 bases). CDR3 size: 14 residues. V gave up 8 bases and J gave up 5 bases, with 18 bases separating them. Germline assignment: CDR1 SGHAT and CDR2 FQDESV (reference sequence). In DNA form, the CDR3 reads TGTGCCAGCCGGAAAAGGGAGTCGTGGGAGACCCAGTACTTC. Protein: CASRKRESWETQYF.

The gene calls are TRBV11-3 and TRBJ2-7; D is unclear. The CDR3 has 13 residues. Per the germline V gene, CDR1 is SGHNT and CDR2 is YENEEA. Trimming stripped 4 bases from V and 0 bases from J, with 7 bases between. CDR3 sequence reads: CASSSSTSYEQYF. The CDR3, as DNA: TGTGCCAGCAGCTCCTCAACCTCCTACGAGCAGTACTTC.

V and J are TRBV9 and TRBJ1-4; D uncertain. The CDR3 spans 14 residues. Trimming cost V 1 base and J 4 bases, with 8 bases left between them. CDR1 and CDR2 from the germline V gene are SGDLS and YYNGEE. The CDR3 DNA reads TGTGCCAGCAGCGTATCGCGCGGTAATGAAAAACTGTTTTTT. Its protein is CASSVSRGNEKLFF.

V gene TRBV28 combines with J gene TRBJ2-7, with 7 nucleotides matching TRBD1. This CDR3 spans 13 amino acids. V lost 6 bases, J lost 4 bases, and 6 bases stayed unmatched. The V gene's germline CDR1 is MDHEN and CDR2 SYDVKM. The CDR3 nucleotides are TGTGCCAGCAGCGAGACAGGGTTATACGAGCAGTACTTC. It is translated as CASSETGLYEQYF.